Given below is one TCR beta chain in context. Its antigen is undetermined. These data come from a study of cytomegalovirus exposure and HLA in healthy donors. Points from the study as a whole: Later analysis placed DRB1 highest and HLA-C lowest in TCR association rates, which differed by HLA locus. Presence/absence analyses assumed roughly uniform sequencing depth across donors, which may not hold. Altogether, 150 to 200 TCR beta chains were recorded as cytomegalovirus-associated.

CDR3 length: 15 amino acids. The germline gives CDR1 ENHRY, CDR2 SYGVKD. J gave up 3 bases and V 3 bases, and 8 bases lay outside the gene matches. Whereas donors were nominally healthy upon sampling, unrecorded immune exposures were probable. PCR amplification relied on 60 Vbeta primers (plus 13 Jbeta primers). The repertoire was sequenced with immunoSEQ multiplex PCR; TCRdb's copy has only in-frame clones and lacks some. The profile shows about 160,000 clones, approximately 80% of them singletons. The material sequenced was PBMCs. V is TRBV10-3 and J is TRBJ2-7, with 7 bases matching TRBD1. This sequence originates from a man in his forties or fifties in good health and CMV-seropositive. The CDR3 region is CAISDADRYFYEQYF. The CDR3 nucleotides are TGTGCCATCAGTGATGCGGACAGGTATTTCTACGAGCAGTACTTC.